Listed here are 9 T cell receptor beta chains from one sample, sequenced in a study of radiation and T cells in renal cell carcinoma. Time point defined: baseline pretreatment blood. Treatment specified: 15 Gy SBRT to primary tumor, nephrectomy 4 weeks later. Clones were sequenced by immunoSEQ multiplex PCR, and TCRdb holds only the in-frame ones, with some missing. The repertoire has about 150,000 clones, 88% of them found once; the top ten carry over 3.5%. This specimen consisted of blood, obtained from a patient whose treatment included radiotherapy and nephrectomy. All receptors derive from a woman in her 70s with renal cell carcinoma.

The chain carries TRBV5-1 and TRBJ1-3; tentative D call: TRBD1 (6 bases). The CDR3 covers 16 residues. Germline V lookup: CDR1 SGHRS, CDR2 YFSETQ. Trimming stripped 4 bases from V and 0 bases from J, with 14 bases between. DNA for the CDR3: TGCGCCAGCAGCGTAGGACAGCAGAGCTCTGGAAACACCATATATTTT. Translating gives CASSVGQQSSGNTIYF. Complete variable domain (other parts from reference TRBV5-1 and TRBJ1-3): KAGVTQTPRYLIKTRGQQVTLSCSPISGHRSVSWYQQTPGQGLQFLFEYFSETQRNKGNFPGRFSGRQFSNSRSEMNVSTLELGDSALYLCASSVGQQSSGNTIYFGEGSWLTVV.

This clone occurred once. DNA for the CDR3: TGTGCCAGCTCGATTCCTGGGACGGATACGCAGTATTTT. Translated: CASSIPGTDTQYF. This rearrangement joins TRBV7-9 to TRBJ2-3; D may correspond to TRBD1 or TRBD2 (5 bases each). Trimming shortened V by 8 bases and J by 6 bases, and 15 bases separated the two germline ends. CDR3 size: 13 residues. Germline CDR1 reads SEHNR; CDR2 reads FQNEAQ (reference sequence). The entire variable domain, with the rest obtained from reference TRBV7-9 and TRBJ2-3, is as follows: DTGVSQNPRHKITKRGQNVTFRCDPISEHNRLYWYRQTLGQGPEFLTYFQNEAQLEKSRLLSDRFSAERPKGSFSTLEIQRTEQGDSAMYLCASSIPGTDTQYFGPGTRLTVL.

This clone was found a few times. The rearrangement joins TRBV7-8 to TRBJ1-1, with TRBD1 matching over 12 bases. J lost 5 bases, V lost 1 base, and 5 bases had no gene match. CDR3 length equals 16 residues. CDR1 and CDR2 from the germline V gene are SGHVS and FQNEAQ. This CDR3 is CASSLEGQGARTEAFF. CDR3 in DNA: TGTGCCAGCAGCTTAGAGGGACAGGGGGCGCGAACTGAAGCTTTCTTT. The full variable domain, its missing parts supplied by reference TRBV7-8 and TRBJ1-1, is GAGVSQSPRYKVAKRGQDVALRCDPISGHVSLFWYQQALGQGPEFLTYFQNEAQLDKSGLPSDRFFAERPEGSVSTLKIQRTQQEDSAVYLCASSLEGQGARTEAFFGQGTRLTVV.

The rearrangement links TRBV28 to TRBJ2-1; weak D call: TRBD2 (6 bases). Trimming removed 6 bases from V and 1 base from J, with 10 bases in between. The CDR3 consists of 14 residues. The germline V gene has CDR1 MDHEN and CDR2 SYDVKM. CDR3 amino acids: CASSPAGSYNEQFF. The CDR3 nucleotides are TGTGCCAGCAGCCCCGCGGGGTCCTACAATGAGCAGTTCTTC.

The table lists this clone with a count of one. This chain connects TRBV10-3 to TRBJ1-3; no reliable D call. V was trimmed by 5 bases and J by 1 base, leaving 12 bases between them. In germline, CDR1 is ENHRY, CDR2 SYGVKD. This CDR3 is built from 15 residues. The CDR3 reads CAISPPRFSGNTIYF. CDR3 DNA: TGTGCCATCAGTCCCCCTAGGTTTTCTGGAAACACCATATATTTT.

The chain joins TRBV7-9 to TRBJ1-2; D is unresolved. V lost 2 bases and J 6 bases, leaving 10 bases between the germline ends. This CDR3 has 13 residues. In germline, CDR1 is SEHNR, CDR2 FQNEAQ (reference sequence). This chain's CDR3 is CASSLNWLHGYTF. In DNA form, the CDR3 reads TGTGCCAGCAGCTTAAATTGGCTACATGGCTACACCTTC.

The V call is TRBV29-1, the J call TRBJ2-2; the D is unclear. This CDR3 contains 13 residues. Trimming took 4 bases from V and 7 from J, leaving 13 bases between them. The germline gives CDR1 SQVTM, CDR2 ANQGSEA. CDR3 sequence: CSVAGRSYGELFF. Written as DNA, the CDR3 is TGCAGCGTTGCGGGCAGGTCCTACGGGGAGCTGTTTTTT.

The chain uses TRBV5-1 and TRBJ1-1; TRBD1 matches at 9 bases. Trimming took 4 bases from V and 1 from J; bases not matched to a gene: 5. CDR3 size: 15 residues. Looked up from germline, CDR1 is SGHRS and CDR2 is YFSETQ. CDR3 amino acids: CASSPWDRANTEAFF. In DNA form, the CDR3 reads TGCGCCAGCAGCCCCTGGGACAGGGCGAACACTGAAGCTTTCTTT.

This sequence joins TRBV18 and TRBJ2-7, with D tentatively TRBD1 or TRBD2 (5 bases each). Germline lookup yields CDR1 KGHSH and CDR2 LQKENI. Trimming took 5 bases from V and 6 from J, leaving 17 bases between them. The CDR3 totals 14 residues. CDR3: CASSTRRGQSEQYF. In DNA form, the CDR3 reads TGTGCCAGCTCAACAAGACGGGGCCAGAGCGAGCAGTACTTC.